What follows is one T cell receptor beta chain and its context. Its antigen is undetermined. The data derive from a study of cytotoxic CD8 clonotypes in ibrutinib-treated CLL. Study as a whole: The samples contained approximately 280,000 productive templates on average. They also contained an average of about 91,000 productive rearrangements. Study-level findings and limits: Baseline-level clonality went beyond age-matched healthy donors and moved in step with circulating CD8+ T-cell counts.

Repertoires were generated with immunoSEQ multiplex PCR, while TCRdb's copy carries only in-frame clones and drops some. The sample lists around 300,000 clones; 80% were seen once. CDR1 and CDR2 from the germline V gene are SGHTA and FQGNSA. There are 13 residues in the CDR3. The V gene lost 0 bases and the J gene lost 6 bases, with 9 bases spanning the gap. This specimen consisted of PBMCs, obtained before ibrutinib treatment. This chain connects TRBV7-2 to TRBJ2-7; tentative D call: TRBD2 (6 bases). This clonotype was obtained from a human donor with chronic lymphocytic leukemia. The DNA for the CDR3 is TGTGCCAGCAGCTTAGCGGGAGGACCCGAGCAGTACTTC. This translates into CASSLAGGPEQYF. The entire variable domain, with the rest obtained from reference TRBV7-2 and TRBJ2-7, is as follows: GAGVSQSPSNKVTEKGKDVELRCDPISGHTALYWYRQSLGQGLEFLIYFQGNSAPDKSGLPSDRFSAERTGGSVSTLTIQRTQQEDSAVYLCASSLAGGPEQYFGPGTRLTVT.